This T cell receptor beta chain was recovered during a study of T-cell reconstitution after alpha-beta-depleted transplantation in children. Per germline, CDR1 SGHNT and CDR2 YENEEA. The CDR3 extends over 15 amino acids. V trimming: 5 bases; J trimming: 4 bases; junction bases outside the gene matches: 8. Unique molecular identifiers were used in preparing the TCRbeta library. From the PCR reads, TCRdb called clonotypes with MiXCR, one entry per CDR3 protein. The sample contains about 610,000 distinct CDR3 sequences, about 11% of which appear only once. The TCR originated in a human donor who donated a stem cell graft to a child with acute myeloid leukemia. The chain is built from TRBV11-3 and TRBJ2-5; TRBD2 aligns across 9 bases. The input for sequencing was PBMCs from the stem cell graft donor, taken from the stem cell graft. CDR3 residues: CASSLLSGSGETQYF. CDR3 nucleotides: TGTGCCAGCAGCCTACTTAGCGGGAGCGGAGAGACCCAGTACTTC. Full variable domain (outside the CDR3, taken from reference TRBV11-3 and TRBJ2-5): EAGVVQSPRYKIIEKKQPVAFWCNPISGHNTLYWYLQNLGQGPELLIRYENEEAVDDSQLPKDRFSAERLKGVDSTLKIQPAELGDSAVYLCASSLLSGSGETQYFGPGTRLLVL.